This TCR beta chain was captured by sequencing in a study of shared clonotypes between healthy human individuals. Whole-study context: Ranging from 18 to 49 in age, donors were two women and three men. Study findings and constraints: Naive subsets generally exceeded memory subsets in estimated richness. A few donors held about 5% of naive CD4 clonotypes in common.

Note on this clone: Its target is not known.

Assay used: immunoSEQ multiplex PCR; TCRdb lists only in-frame clones, some missing. The sample consists of millions of clones, roughly 95% of them appearing once. Per germline, CDR1 WSHSY and CDR2 SAAADI. Trimming cost V 6 bases and J 5 bases; bases outside gene matches: 7. The CDR3 contains 13 residues. The rearrangement joins TRBV10-2 to TRBJ2-7, with 7 bases fitting TRBD1. This clonotype was obtained from a man between 18 and 29 years old in good health. Sequences were obtained from naive CD4+ T cells sorted from blood. Sample subset: CD45RA+ positively selected. CDR3 DNA sequence: TGCGCCAGCAGCCAAAACAGGGGCCACGAGCAGTACTTC. Its protein is CASSQNRGHEQYF.